This T cell receptor (beta chain) was identified in a study of cytotoxic CD8 clonotypes in ibrutinib-treated CLL. Libraries were prepared by immunoSEQ multiplex PCR; TCRdb keeps only in-frame clonotypes and omits some of them. The sample includes some 70,000 clones, 68% of them seen just once. To note about this clone: Its specificity is unknown.

Study-wide results and limits: A rise in clonality was seen at ibrutinib response, and a fall back toward baseline was seen at progression.

V lost 2 bases to trimming and J lost 1 base, with 7 bases between them. Germline values: CDR1 SGHRS, CDR2 YFSETQ. The CDR3 covers 15 residues. Sequenced here: PBMCs, sampled after 12 months of ibrutinib treatment. The TCR comes from a human donor with chronic lymphocytic leukemia. The J gene is TRBJ2-6, the V gene TRBV5-1; D may be TRBD1 (5 bases). The CDR3 DNA follows: TGCGCCAGCAGCTTCCAGGGTTCTGGGGCCAACGTCCTGACTTTC. It encodes CASSFQGSGANVLTF. Full variable domain (rest looked up from reference TRBV5-1 and TRBJ2-6): KAGVTQTPRYLIKTRGQQVTLSCSPISGHRSVSWYQQTPGQGLQFLFEYFSETQRNKGNFPGRFSGRQFSNSRSEMNVSTLELGDSALYLCASSFQGSGANVLTFGAGSRLTVL.